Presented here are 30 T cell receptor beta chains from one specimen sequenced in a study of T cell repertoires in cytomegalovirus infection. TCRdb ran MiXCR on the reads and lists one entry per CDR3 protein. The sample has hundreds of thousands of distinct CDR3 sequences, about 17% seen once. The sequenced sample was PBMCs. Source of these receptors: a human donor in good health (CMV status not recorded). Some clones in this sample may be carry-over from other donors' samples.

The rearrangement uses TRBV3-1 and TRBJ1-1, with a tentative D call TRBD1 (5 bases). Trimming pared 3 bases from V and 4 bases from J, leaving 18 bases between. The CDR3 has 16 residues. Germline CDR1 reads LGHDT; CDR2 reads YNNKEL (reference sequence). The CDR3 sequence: CASSHQPGAMFTEAFF. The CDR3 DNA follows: TGTGCCAGCAGCCACCAGCCCGGGGCGATGTTCACTGAAGCTTTCTTT.

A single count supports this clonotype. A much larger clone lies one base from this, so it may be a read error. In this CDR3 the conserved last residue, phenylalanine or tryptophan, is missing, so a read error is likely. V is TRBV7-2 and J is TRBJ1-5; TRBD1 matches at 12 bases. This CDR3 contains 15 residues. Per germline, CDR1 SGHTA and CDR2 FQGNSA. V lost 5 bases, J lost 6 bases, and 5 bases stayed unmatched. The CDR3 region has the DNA TGTGCCAGCAGCATGGGGACAGGGGGCGGTCAGCCCCAGCATTAT. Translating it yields CASSMGTGGGQPQHY.

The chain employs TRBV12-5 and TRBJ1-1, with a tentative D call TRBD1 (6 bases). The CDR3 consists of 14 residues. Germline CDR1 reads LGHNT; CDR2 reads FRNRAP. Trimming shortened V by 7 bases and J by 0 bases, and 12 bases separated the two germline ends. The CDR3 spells CASATGMLNTEAFF. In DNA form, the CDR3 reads TGTGCTAGTGCTACAGGGATGTTGAACACTGAAGCTTTCTTT.

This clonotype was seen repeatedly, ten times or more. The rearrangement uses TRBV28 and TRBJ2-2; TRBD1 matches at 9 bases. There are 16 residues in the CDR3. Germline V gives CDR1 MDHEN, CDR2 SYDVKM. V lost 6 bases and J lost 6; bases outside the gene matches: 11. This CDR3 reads CASSGQGKSSAGELFF. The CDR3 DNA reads TGTGCCAGCAGCGGACAGGGGAAGTCGTCCGCCGGGGAGCTGTTTTTT.

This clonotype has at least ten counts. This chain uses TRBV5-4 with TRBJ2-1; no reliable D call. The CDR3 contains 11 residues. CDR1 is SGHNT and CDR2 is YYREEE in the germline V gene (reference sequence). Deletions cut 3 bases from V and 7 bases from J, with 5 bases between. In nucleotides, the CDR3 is TGTGCCAGCAGCTCCCCGAATGAGCAGTTCTTC. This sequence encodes CASSSPNEQFF.

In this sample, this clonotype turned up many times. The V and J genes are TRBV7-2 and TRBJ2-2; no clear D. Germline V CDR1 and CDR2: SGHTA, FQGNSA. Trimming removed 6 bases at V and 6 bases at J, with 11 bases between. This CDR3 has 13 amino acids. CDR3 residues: CASRPVGSGELFF. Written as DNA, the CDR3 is TGTGCCAGCAGACCAGTTGGGTCCGGGGAGCTGTTTTTT.

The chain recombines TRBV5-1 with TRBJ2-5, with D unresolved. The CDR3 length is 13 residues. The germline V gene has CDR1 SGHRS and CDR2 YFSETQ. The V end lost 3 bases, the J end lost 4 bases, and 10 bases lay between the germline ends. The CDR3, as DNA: TGCGCCAGCAGCTCCGTAGTGCTAGAGACCCAGTACTTC. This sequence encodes CASSSVVLETQYF.

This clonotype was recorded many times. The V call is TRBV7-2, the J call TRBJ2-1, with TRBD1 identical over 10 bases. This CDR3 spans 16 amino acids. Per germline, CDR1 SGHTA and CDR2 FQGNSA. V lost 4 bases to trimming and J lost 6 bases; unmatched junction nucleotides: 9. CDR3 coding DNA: TGTGCCAGCAGCTCTGCCGGGACAGGGGTTTTCAATGAGCAGTTCTTC. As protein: CASSSAGTGVFNEQFF.

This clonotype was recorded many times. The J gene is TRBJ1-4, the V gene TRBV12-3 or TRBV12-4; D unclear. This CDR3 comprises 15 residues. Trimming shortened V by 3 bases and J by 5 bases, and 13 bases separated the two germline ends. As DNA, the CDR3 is TGTGCCAGCAGTTTGGGTACTACGGGGAATGAAAAACTGTTTTTT. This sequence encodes CASSLGTTGNEKLFF.

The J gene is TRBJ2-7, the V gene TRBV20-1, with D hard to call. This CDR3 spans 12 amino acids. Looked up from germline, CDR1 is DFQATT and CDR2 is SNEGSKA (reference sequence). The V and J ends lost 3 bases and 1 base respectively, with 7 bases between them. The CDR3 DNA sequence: TGCAGTGCTAGGGTCCAGTCCTACGAGCAGTACTTC. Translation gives CSARVQSYEQYF.

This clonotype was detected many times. This CDR3 reads CASSWGSGANVLTF. Written as DNA, the CDR3 is TGTGCCAGCAGCTGGGGCTCTGGGGCCAACGTCCTGACTTTC. The V gene is TRBV7-3, the J gene TRBJ2-6; D not resolved. Germline-derived CDR1 and CDR2 are SGHTA and FQGTGA. The CDR3 runs to 14 residues. Between the trimmed V and J ends, which lost 4 bases and 0 bases, there was a span of 4 bases.

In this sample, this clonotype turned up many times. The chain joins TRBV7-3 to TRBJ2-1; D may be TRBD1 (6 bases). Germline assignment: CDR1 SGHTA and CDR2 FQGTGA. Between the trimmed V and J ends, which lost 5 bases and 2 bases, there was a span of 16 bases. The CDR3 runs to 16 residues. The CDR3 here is CASSQNYREPYNEQFF. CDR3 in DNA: TGTGCCAGCAGCCAAAACTACAGGGAACCCTACAATGAGCAGTTCTTC.

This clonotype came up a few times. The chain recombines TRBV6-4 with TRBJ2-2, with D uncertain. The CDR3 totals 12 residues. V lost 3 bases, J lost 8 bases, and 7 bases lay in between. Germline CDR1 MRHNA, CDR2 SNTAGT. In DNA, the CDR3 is TGTGCCAGCAGTGAACGGAAAGGGGAGCTGTTTTTT. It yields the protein CASSERKGELFF.

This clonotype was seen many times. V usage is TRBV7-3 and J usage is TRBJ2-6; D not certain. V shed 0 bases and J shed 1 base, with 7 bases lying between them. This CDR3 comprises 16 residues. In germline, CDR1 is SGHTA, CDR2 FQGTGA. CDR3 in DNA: TGTGCCAGCAGCTTAACCGGCCTTTCTGGGGCCAACGTCCTGACTTTC. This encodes CASSLTGLSGANVLTF.

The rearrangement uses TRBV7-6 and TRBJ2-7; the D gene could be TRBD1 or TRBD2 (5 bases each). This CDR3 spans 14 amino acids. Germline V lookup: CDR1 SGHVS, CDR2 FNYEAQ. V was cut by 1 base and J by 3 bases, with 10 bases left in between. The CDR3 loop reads CASSLGGEHYEQYF. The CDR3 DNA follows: TGTGCCAGCAGCTTAGGAGGGGAGCACTACGAGCAGTACTTC.

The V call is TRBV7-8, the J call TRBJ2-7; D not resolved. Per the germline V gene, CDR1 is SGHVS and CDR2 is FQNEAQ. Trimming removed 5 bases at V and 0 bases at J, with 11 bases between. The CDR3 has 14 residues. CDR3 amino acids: CASSPRTNSYEQYF. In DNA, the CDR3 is TGTGCCAGCAGCCCGAGAACAAACTCCTACGAGCAGTACTTC.

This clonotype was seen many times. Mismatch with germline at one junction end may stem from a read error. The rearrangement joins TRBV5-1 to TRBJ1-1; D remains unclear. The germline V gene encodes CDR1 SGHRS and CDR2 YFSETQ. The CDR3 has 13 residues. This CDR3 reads CASSPAENTEAFF. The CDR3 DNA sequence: TGTGCCAGCAGCCCAGCCGAGAACACTGAAGCTTTCTTT.

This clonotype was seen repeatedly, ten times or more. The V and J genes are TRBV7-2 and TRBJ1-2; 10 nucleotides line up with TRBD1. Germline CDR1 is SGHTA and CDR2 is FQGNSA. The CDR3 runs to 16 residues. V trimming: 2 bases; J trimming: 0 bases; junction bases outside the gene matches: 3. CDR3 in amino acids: CASSLLGTGANYGYTF. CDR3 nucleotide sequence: TGTGCCAGCAGCTTACTCGGGACAGGGGCTAACTATGGCTACACCTTC.

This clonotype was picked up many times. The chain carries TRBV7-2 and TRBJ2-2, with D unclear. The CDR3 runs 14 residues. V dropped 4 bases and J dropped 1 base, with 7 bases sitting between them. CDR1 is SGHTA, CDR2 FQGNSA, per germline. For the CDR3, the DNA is TGTGCCAGCAGCTCCTCTCTGAACACCGGGGAGCTGTTTTTT. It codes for CASSSSLNTGELFF.

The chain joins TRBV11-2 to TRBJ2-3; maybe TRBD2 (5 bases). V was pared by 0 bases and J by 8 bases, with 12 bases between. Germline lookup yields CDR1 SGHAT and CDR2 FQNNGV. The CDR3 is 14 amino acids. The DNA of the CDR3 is TGTGCCAGCAGCTTAGATAGAGGGTCGGGTACGCAGTATTTT. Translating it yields CASSLDRGSGTQYF.

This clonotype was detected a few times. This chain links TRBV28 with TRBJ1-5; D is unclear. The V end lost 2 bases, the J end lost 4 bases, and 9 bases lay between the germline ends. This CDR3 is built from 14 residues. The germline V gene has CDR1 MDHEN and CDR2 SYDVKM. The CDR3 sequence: CASSLTLVNQPQHF. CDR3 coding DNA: TGTGCCAGCAGTTTAACACTAGTTAATCAGCCCCAGCATTTT. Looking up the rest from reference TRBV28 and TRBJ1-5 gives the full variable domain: DVKVTQSSRYLVKRTGEKVFLECVQDMDHENMFWYRQDPGLGLRLIYFSYDVKMKEKGDIPEGYSVSREKKERFSLILESASTNQTSMYLCASSLTLVNQPQHFGDGTRLSIL.

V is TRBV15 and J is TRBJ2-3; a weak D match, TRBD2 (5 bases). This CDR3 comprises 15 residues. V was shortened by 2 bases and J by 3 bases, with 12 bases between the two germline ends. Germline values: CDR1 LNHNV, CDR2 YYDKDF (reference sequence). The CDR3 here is CATSRMGSVTDTQYF. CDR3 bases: TGTGCCACCAGCAGAATGGGGAGTGTAACAGATACGCAGTATTTT.

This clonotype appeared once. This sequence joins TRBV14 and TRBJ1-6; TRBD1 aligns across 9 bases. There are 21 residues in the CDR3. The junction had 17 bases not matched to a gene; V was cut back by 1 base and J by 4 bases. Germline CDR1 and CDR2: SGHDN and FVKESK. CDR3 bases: TGTGCCAGCAGCCAAGGGTTCAAGGGGATTACAGGGGGCGGATATAATTCACCCCTCCACTTT. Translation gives CASSQGFKGITGGGYNSPLHF.

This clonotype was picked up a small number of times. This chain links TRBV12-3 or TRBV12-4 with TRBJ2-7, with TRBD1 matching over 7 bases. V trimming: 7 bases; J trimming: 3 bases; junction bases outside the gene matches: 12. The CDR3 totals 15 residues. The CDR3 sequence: CASTASGQPGYEQYF. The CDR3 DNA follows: TGTGCCAGCACCGCCTCGGGACAGCCAGGCTACGAGCAGTACTTC.

CDR3 in amino acids: CSARDPGANYGYTF. CDR3 nucleotide sequence: TGCAGTGCTAGGGACCCCGGAGCTAACTATGGCTACACCTTC. The chain is built from TRBV20-1 and TRBJ1-2; D not resolved. This CDR3 has 14 amino acids. V lost 3 bases, J lost 0 bases, and 11 bases lay in between. Germline loops: CDR1 DFQATT, CDR2 SNEGSKA (reference sequence).

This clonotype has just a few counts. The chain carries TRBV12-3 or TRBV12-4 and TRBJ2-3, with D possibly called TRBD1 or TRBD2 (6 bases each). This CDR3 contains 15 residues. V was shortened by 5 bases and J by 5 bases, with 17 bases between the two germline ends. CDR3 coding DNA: TGTGCCAGCAGTCGGTCGGGGGCGCGGATAGATACGCAGTATTTT. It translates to CASSRSGARIDTQYF.

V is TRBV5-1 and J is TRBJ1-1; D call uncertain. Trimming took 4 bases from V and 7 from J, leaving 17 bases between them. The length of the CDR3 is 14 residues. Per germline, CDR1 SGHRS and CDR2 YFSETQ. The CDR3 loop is CASSLGVEWVEAFF. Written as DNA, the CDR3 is TGCGCCAGCAGCCTAGGAGTCGAGTGGGTTGAAGCTTTCTTT.

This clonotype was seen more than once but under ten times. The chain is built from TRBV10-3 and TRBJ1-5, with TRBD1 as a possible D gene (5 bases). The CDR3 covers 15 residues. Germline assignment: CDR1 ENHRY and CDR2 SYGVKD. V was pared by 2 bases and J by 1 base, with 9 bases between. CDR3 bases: TGTGCCATCAGTGAGACCAGGGACAGCAATCAGCCCCAGCATTTT. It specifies CAISETRDSNQPQHF.

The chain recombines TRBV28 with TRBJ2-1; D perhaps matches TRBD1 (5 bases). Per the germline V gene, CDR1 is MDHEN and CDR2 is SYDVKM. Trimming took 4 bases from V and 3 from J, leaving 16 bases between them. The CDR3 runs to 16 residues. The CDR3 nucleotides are TGTGCCAGCAGTTCCCCCGCGGACACCTACTACAATGAGCAGTTCTTC. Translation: CASSSPADTYYNEQFF. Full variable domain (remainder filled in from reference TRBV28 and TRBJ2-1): DVKVTQSSRYLVKRTGEKVFLECVQDMDHENMFWYRQDPGLGLRLIYFSYDVKMKEKGDIPEGYSVSREKKERFSLILESASTNQTSMYLCASSSPADTYYNEQFFGPGTRLTVL.

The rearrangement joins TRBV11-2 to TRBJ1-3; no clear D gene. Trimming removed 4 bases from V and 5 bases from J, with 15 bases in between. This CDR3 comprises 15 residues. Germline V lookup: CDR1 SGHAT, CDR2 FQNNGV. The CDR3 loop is CASSSPNLGRNTIYF. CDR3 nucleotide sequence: TGTGCCAGCAGCTCCCCAAACTTGGGGAGAAACACCATATATTTT.